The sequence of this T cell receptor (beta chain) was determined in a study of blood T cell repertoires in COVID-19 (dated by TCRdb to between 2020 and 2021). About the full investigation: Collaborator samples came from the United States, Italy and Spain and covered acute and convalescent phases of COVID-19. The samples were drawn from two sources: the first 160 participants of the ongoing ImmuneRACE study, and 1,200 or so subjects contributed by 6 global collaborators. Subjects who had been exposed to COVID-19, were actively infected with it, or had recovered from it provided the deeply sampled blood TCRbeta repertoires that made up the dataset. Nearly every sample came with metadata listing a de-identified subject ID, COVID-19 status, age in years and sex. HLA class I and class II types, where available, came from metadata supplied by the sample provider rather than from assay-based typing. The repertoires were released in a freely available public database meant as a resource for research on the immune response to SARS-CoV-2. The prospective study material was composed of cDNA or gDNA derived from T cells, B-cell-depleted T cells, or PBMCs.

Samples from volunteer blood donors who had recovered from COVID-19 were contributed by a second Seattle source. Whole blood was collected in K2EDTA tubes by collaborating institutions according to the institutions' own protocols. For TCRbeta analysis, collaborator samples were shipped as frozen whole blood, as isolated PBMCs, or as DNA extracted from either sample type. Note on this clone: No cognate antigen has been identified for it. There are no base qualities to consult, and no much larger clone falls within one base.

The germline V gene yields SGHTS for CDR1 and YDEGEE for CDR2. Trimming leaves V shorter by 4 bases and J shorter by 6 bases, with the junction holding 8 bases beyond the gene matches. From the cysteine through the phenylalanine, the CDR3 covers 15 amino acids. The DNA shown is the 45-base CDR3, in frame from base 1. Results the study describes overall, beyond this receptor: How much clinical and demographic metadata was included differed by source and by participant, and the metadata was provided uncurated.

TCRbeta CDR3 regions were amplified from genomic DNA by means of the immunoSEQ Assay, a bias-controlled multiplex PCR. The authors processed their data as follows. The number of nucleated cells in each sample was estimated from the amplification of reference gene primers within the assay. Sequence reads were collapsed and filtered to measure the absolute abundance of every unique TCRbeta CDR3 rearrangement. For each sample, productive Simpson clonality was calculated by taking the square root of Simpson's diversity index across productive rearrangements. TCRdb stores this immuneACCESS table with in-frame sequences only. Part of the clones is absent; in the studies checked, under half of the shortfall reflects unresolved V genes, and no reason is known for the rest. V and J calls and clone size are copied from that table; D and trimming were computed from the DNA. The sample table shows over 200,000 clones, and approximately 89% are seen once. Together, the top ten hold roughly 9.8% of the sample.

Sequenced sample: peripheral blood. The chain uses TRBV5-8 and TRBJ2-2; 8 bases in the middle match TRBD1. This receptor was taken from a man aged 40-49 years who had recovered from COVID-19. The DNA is TGTGCCAGCAGCCCCGACAGGGGATGGCCCGGGGAGCTGTTTTTT. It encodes CASSPDRGWPGELFF.